These 4 T cell receptor beta chains share one sample of origin, sequenced in a study of cytomegalovirus exposure and HLA in healthy donors. 13 Jbeta primers and 60 Vbeta primers were used for the PCR. Some clones are missing from TCRdb's copy, which holds only in-frame ones; the method was immunoSEQ multiplex PCR. The sample has about 160,000 clones; around 80% are singletons. The sequenced material came from PBMCs. Every receptor here comes from a male donor in good health and CMV-seropositive.

The V gene is TRBV5-6, the J gene TRBJ1-2, with unresolved D. Trimming cost V 2 bases and J 3 bases, with 14 bases left between them. Germline loops: CDR1 SGHDT, CDR2 YYEEEE. The CDR3 length is 15 residues. The CDR3 is CASSFLTGSHYGYTF. The CDR3, as DNA: TGTGCCAGCAGCTTCCTGACCGGGTCCCACTATGGCTACACCTTC. The entire variable domain, with the rest obtained from reference TRBV5-6 and TRBJ1-2, is as follows: DAGVTQSPTHLIKTRGQQVTLRCSPKSGHDTVSWYQQALGQGPQFIFQYYEEEERQRGNFPDRFSGHQFPNYSSELNVNALLLGDSALYLCASSFLTGSHYGYTFGSGTRLTVV.

The chain employs TRBV7-9 and TRBJ1-2, with TRBD1 identical over 8 bases. Germline values: CDR1 SEHNR, CDR2 FQNEAQ (reference sequence). There are 13 residues in the CDR3. V shed 5 bases and J 8 bases; nucleotides not matched to a gene: 7. The chain's CDR3 is CASSPDRVNGYTF. CDR3 nucleotides: TGTGCCAGCAGCCCGGACAGGGTAAACGGCTACACCTTC.

The chain carries TRBV4-3 and TRBJ2-7; 7 nucleotides align to TRBD2. V lost 0 bases to trimming and J lost 7 bases; unmatched junction nucleotides: 15. The CDR3 totals 17 residues. Germline V gene lookup returns CDR1 LGHNA and CDR2 YSLEER. The CDR3 sequence: CASSQDTAGVTVGEQYF. Written as DNA, the CDR3 is TGCGCCAGCAGCCAAGATACGGCGGGAGTCACAGTGGGGGAGCAGTACTTC.

This clone was picked up one time. The chain recombines TRBV29-1 with TRBJ1-5; 9 bases are a match to TRBD1. Trimming took 6 bases from V and 6 from J; bases not matched to a gene: 6. The CDR3 has 13 residues. CDR1 is SQVTM, CDR2 ANQGSEA, per germline. This chain's CDR3 is CSVQGAGGQPQHF. The CDR3 DNA reads TGCAGCGTACAGGGGGCTGGTGGTCAGCCCCAGCATTTT.